The clone carrying this T cell receptor beta chain was counted only a few times. This CDR3 has 13 residues. Trimming cost V 6 bases and J 3 bases; bases outside gene matches: 4. The data stem from a study of blood T cell repertoires in COVID-19. Looking at the study overall: There were acute and convalescent COVID-19 samples, and they came from the United States, Italy and Spain. The analysed material was cDNA or gDNA that came from T cells, B-cell-depleted T cells, or PBMCs.

Methods used by the authors: How many nucleated cells were present was estimated from reference gene primer amplification. Profiling relied on immunoSEQ multiplex PCR, and the TCRdb table lists in-frame clones only, not all of them. V and J calls and clone size are given by that table; D and trimming were obtained from the DNA. In the table there are tens of thousands of clones, about 81% of which are singletons. The genes are TRBV12-3 or TRBV12-4 and TRBJ2-7; 8 bases are a match to TRBD1. The source is a human donor in a cohort sampled during active COVID-19. The sequenced sample was peripheral blood. CDR3 in DNA: TGTGCCAGCAGAGCCAGGGGGCACTACGAGCAGTACTTC. It translates to CASRARGHYEQYF.